This T cell receptor (beta chain) was captured in a study of sequential checkpoint blockade in melanoma. Study details: Randomization was 1:1 between first-line nivolumab→ipilimumab and ipilimumab→nivolumab. Both treatment sequences were followed by maintenance nivolumab.

In its sample, this clone was seen once. The repertoire was sequenced with immunoSEQ multiplex PCR; TCRdb's copy has only in-frame clones and lacks some. Of under 25,000 clones detected, around 80% appear once; the ten largest clones hold 35% to 45%. The treatment: randomized to nivolumab then ipilimumab (arm A) or the reverse (arm B). None of the patients previously received DNA-damaging chemotherapy. From thawed PBMCs, live CD3+CD8+ cells negative for CD19 and CD56 were sorted. The specimen comprised CD8+ T cells sorted from blood (inferred from file names), sampled from a patient given nivolumab and ipilimumab in sequence. This sequence was found in a human donor with melanoma.

The CDR3 is CASSLVPTDTYEQYF. The CDR3 DNA reads TGTGCCAGCAGCTTAGTCCCGACAGATACCTACGAGCAGTACTTC. The chain recombines TRBV7-8 with TRBJ2-7; tentatively, D is TRBD1 (5 bases). With 1 base removed from V and 2 bases from J, the gap between germline ends came to 12 bases. The germline CDR1 and CDR2 sequences are SGHVS and FQNEAQ. CDR3 length: 15 residues.